These T cell receptor beta chains were read from a single sample in a study of blood T cell repertoires in COVID-19. Sequencing was performed with immunoSEQ multiplex PCR; in TCRdb, only in-frame clones are kept and a portion is missing. The profile shows 150,000 to 200,000 clones, about nine tenths of them singletons. Sequenced sample: peripheral blood. The source is a man aged 18 to 30 who had recovered from COVID-19. CDR3s include the opening cysteine and the closing phenylalanine or tryptophan.

J | V | CDR3
TRBJ1-3 | TRBV7-9 | CASSSKAGTGGNTIYF
TRBJ2-2 | TRBV7-9 | CASPSWTGHGELFF
TRBJ1-1 | TRBV6-5 | CASRGATGRQTFF
TRBJ2-1 | TRBV20-1 | CSASLEPSPFF
TRBJ1-5 | TRBV19 | CASSLMGGNQPQHF
TRBJ2-5 | TRBV29-1 | CSVRYSGRGAQETQYF
TRBJ2-5 | TRBV9 | CASSKSGWETQYF
TRBJ2-7 | TRBV6-5 | CASKDRKASYEQYF
TRBJ1-6 | TRBV18 | CASSRGDGSYNSPLHF
TRBJ1-2 | TRBV28 | CASRYRDRFVDGYTF
TRBJ2-7 | TRBV13 | CASSETPGLSASYEQYF
TRBJ2-1 | TRBV2 | CASREGGYNEQFF
TRBJ1-1 | TRBV6-5 | CASSYTELNTEAFF
TRBJ1-2 | TRBV6-6 | CASSHSNTGTDGYTF
TRBJ2-1 | TRBV19 | CASSATSGYNEQFF
TRBJ1-5 | TRBV7-2 | CASSVDRGNQPQHF
TRBJ1-5 | TRBV6-1 | CASSESGTIQPQHF
TRBJ1-1 | TRBV28 | CASGQGAWTEAFF
TRBJ1-4 | TRBV5-1 | CASSLGAATNEKLFF
TRBJ1-3 | TRBV19 | CASSMGTVSGNTIYF
TRBJ1-2 | TRBV2 | CASTPGGPYGYTF
TRBJ2-5 | TRBV5-1 | CASSPETGWKETQYF
TRBJ2-2 | TRBV7-3 | CASSLKVSPGGGELFF
TRBJ2-3 | TRBV11-2 | CASSLGWDTFTDTQYF
TRBJ2-1 | TRBV28 | CASSRMTGFNEQFF
TRBJ1-4 | TRBV5-8 | CASTAVEKLFF
TRBJ2-1 | TRBV7-8 | CASRHRRGLADYNEQFF
TRBJ1-1 | TRBV19 | CASSSRGLATEAFF
TRBJ2-7 | TRBV6-6 | CASRAQEYEQYF
TRBJ2-1 | TRBV7-6 | CASSPTRSSVRSSYNEQFF